The 12 T cell receptor gamma chains listed next were all sequenced from one sample in a study of gamma-delta chains in newborns, infants, children. TCRdb re-called the reads with CATT. The sample carries about 220 gamma-chain clones, over 85% recorded once. Source: blood, taken at baseline. The source of these receptors is a child who was a newborn, infant or young child, either healthy, febrile or measles-vaccinated (not recorded which). This table probably holds off-target reads from a library built for another chain.

In the case of this clone: It is unclear where the CDR3 begins or ends on the DNA, so no DNA is shown, and the CDR3 is as TCRdb lists it. The same CDR3 arises from other DNA sequences in this sample as well. The J gene has no call, while the V gene is TRGV9. CDR1 and CDR2 (germline): GITISATS, ISYDGTV (reference sequence). The CDR3 adds up to 24 amino acids, both ends counted. The CDR3 loop is CACDNTGGSWDTRQMFFGTGIKLF.

Regarding this clone: Because the CDR3's place on the DNA is in doubt, the DNA is left out and the CDR3 is given as listed by TCRdb. The V gene is listed as TRGV9; no J gene was called. 26 amino acids form the CDR3, both terminal residues included. Per the germline V gene, CDR1 is GITISATS and CDR2 is ISYDGTV (reference sequence). This CDR3 is CACDSTGGYFSWDTRQMFFGTGIKLF.

About this clone itself: The DNA is omitted, as the CDR3 cannot be located on it reliably, and the CDR3 follows TCRdb's listing. With the J gene uncalled, the V gene is TRGV9. Termini included, the CDR3 measures 28 amino acids. The germline gives CDR1 GITISATS, CDR2 ISYDGTV (reference sequence). This chain's CDR3 is CACDTSVLGDGSSWDTRQMFFGTGIKLF.

Notes on this clone: The limits of the CDR3 on the DNA are not certain, so only TCRdb's listed CDR3 is given. The V gene corresponds to TRGV9; no J gene was called. The CDR3 region is 25 residues in length, termini included. CDR1 is GITISATS and CDR2 is ISYDGTV in the germline V gene (reference sequence). CDR3 residues: CACDTAGGYAWDTRQMFFGTGIKLF.

This clone is a singleton in its sample. No J gene was assigned, while the V gene was called as TRGV9. Germline-derived CDR1 and CDR2 are GITISATS and ISYDGTV (reference sequence). The CDR3 is 16 residues long. CDR3 loop: CACDILGDTETAQLFF. The CDR3 DNA is TGTGCCTGTGACATACTGGGGGATACGGAGACAGCACAACTCTTCTTT.

In the case of this clone: The limits of the CDR3 on the DNA are not certain, so only TCRdb's listed CDR3 is given. The J gene has no call, while the V gene is TRGV9. Looked up from germline, CDR1 is GITISATS and CDR2 is ISYDGTV (reference sequence). The length of the CDR3 is 26 amino acids, counting both ends. The chain's CDR3 is CACDKVLGDSSWDTRQMFFGTGIKLF.

No J gene was assigned, while the V gene was called as TRGV9. The CDR3 spans 14 residues. Germline loops: CDR1 GITISATS, CDR2 ISYDGTV (reference sequence). The CDR3 DNA follows: TGTGCCTGTGACACTGGGGGATACGCAGCACAACTCTTCTTT. It specifies CACDTGGYAAQLFF.

Of note for this clone: The limits of the CDR3 on the DNA are not certain, so only TCRdb's listed CDR3 is given. The V gene call reads TRGV9; no J gene was called. CDR1 is GITISATS, CDR2 ISYDGTV, per germline (reference sequence). The CDR3 comprises 28 residues, both ends counted. The CDR3 sequence: CACDTWSGGYAYSWDTRQMFFGTGIKLF.

Worth noting for this clone: A much more abundant neighbour one base away suggests this may be a read error. The DNA is omitted, as the CDR3 cannot be located on it reliably, and the CDR3 follows TCRdb's listing. Here the V gene is TRGV9, but the J gene went uncalled. Germline CDR1 and CDR2: GITISATS and ISYDGTV (reference sequence). The CDR3 numbers 30 amino acids, ends counted. This CDR3 reads CACDTGYWRIHDPCSWDTRQMFFGTGIKLF.

Note on this clone: The limits of the CDR3 on the DNA are not certain, so only TCRdb's listed CDR3 is given. CDR3 sequence reads: CACDRTGGPSSWDTRQMFFGTGIKLF. There is no J gene call, but TRGV9 is given as the V gene. The CDR3 spans 26 residues, counting both ends. Germline assignment: CDR1 GITISATS and CDR2 ISYDGTV (reference sequence).

This clone was recorded only once. The J segment was not called; the V segment is TRGV9. The V gene's germline CDR1 is GITISATS and CDR2 ISYDGTV (reference sequence). This CDR3 region has 16 residues. In nucleotides, the CDR3 is TGTGCCTGTGACAGTACTGGGGGAGCTTTGACAGCACAACTCTTCTTT. Translating it yields CACDSTGGALTAQLFF.

Details on this clone: It is unclear where the CDR3 begins or ends on the DNA, so no DNA is shown, and the CDR3 is as TCRdb lists it. The V gene was identified as TRGV9, while no J gene was called. In germline, CDR1 is GITISATS, CDR2 ISYDGTV (reference sequence). A total of 24 residues make up the CDR3, ends included. The CDR3 reads CACGTAGGSWDTRQMFFGTGIKLF.